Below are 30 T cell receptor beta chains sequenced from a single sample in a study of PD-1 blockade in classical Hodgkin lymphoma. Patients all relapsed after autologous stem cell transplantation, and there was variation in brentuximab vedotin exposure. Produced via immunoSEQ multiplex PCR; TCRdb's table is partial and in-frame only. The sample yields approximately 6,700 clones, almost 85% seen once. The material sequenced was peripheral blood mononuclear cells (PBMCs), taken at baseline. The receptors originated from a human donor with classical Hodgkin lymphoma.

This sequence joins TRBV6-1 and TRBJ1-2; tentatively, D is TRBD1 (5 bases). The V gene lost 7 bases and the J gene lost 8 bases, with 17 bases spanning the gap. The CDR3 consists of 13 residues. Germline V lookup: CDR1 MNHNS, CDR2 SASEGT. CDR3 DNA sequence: TGTGCCAGCACGCCTCCTGGGACCCGCGGCTACACCTTC. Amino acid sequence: CASTPPGTRGYTF.

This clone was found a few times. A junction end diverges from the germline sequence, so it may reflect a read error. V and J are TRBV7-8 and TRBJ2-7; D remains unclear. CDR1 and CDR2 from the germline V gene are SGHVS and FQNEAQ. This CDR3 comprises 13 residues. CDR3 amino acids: CASSLVDRTERYF. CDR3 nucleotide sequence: TGTGCCAGCAGCTTAGTGGATAGGACCGAGCGATATTTC.

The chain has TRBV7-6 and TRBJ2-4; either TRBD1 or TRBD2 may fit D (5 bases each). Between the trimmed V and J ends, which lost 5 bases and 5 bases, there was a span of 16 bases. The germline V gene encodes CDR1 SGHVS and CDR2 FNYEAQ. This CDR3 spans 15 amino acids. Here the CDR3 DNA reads TGTGCCAGCAGCACGGGGCCGGGCCCGGAAAACATTCAGTACTTC. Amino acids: CASSTGPGPENIQYF.

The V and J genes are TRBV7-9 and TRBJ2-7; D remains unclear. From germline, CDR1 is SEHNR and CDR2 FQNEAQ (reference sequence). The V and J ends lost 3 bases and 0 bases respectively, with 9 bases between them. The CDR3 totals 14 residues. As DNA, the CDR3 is TGTGCCAGCAGCTTCGGCCAGAGCTCCTACGAGCAGTACTTC. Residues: CASSFGQSSYEQYF.

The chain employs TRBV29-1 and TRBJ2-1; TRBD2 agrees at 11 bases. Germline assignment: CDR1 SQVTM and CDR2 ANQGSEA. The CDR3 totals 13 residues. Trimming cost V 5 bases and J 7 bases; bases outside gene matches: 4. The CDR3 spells CSVSTSGTNEQFF. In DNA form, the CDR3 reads TGCAGCGTTTCGACTAGCGGGACGAATGAGCAGTTCTTC.

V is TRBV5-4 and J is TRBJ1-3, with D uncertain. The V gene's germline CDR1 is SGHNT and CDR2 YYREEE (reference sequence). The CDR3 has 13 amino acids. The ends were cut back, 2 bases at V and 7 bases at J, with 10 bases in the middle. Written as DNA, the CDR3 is TGTGCCAGCAGCTTCTCGTCCGGGAACACCATATATTTT. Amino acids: CASSFSSGNTIYF.

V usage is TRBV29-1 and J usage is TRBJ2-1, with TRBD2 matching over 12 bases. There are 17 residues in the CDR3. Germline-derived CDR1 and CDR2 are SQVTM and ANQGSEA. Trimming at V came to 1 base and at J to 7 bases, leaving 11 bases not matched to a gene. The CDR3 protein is CSVEVGYGLAGYNEQFF. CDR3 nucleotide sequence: TGCAGCGTTGAAGTGGGGTATGGACTAGCGGGATATAATGAGCAGTTCTTC.

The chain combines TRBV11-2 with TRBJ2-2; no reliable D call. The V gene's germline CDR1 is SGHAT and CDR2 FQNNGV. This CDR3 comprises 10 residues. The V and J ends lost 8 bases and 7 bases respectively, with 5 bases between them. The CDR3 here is CASLGGELFF. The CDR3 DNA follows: TGTGCCAGCCTCGGCGGGGAGCTGTTTTTT.

The CDR3 spells CASSTDAGTGLGDTQYF. In nucleotides, the CDR3 is TGTGCCAGCAGTACCGACGCCGGGACAGGGTTGGGTGATACGCAGTATTTT. J is TRBJ2-3 and V is TRBV2; 9 bases are a match to TRBD1. V dropped 5 bases and J dropped 6; count of bases not matched to a gene: 15. The germline gives CDR1 SNHLY, CDR2 FYNNEI. The length of the CDR3 is 17 residues.

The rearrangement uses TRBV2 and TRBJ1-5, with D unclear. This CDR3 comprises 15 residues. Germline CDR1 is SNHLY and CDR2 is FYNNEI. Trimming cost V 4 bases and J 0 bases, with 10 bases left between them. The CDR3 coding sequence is TGTGCCAGCAGTGGAGGACCCAATAGCAATCAGCCCCAGCATTTT. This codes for CASSGGPNSNQPQHF.

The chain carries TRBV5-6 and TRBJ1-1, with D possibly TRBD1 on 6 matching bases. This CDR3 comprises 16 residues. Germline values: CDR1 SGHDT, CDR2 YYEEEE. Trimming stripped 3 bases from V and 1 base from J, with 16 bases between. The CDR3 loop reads CASSSFFGGPNTEAFF. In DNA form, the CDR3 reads TGTGCCAGCAGCTCCTTCTTTGGGGGGCCGAACACTGAAGCTTTCTTT.

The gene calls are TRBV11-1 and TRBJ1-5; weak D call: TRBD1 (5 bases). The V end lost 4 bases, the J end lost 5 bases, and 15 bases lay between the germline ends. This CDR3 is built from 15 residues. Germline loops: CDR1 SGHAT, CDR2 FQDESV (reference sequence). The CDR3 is CASSSSWQGDQPQHF. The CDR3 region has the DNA TGTGCCAGCAGCTCGAGTTGGCAGGGAGATCAGCCCCAGCATTTT.

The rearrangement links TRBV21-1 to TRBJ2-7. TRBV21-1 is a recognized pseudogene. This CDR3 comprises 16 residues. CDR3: CASSPKGGTVSYEQYF. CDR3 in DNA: TGTGCCAGCAGCCCCAAGGGGGGGACAGTATCCTACGAGCAGTACTTC.

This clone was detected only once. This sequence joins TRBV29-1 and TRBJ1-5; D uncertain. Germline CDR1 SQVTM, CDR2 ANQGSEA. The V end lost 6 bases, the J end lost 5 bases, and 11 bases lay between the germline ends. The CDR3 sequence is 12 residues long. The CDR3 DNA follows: TGCAGCGTCGGCCTAAAGGATCAGCCCCAGCATTTT. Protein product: CSVGLKDQPQHF.

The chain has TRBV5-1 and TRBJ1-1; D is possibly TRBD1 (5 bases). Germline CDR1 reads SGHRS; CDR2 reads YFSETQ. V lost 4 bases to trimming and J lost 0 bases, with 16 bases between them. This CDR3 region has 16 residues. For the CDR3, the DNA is TGCGCCAGCAGCCCCCAGGACAAATACATGAACACTGAAGCTTTCTTT. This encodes CASSPQDKYMNTEAFF.

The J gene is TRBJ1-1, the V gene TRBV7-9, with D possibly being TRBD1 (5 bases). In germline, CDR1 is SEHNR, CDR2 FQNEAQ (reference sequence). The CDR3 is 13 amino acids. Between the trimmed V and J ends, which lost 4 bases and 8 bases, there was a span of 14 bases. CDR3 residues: CASSSNSGREAFF. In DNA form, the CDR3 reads TGTGCCAGCAGCTCCAACTCAGGGAGGGAAGCTTTCTTT. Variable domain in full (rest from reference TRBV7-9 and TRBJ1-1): DTGVSQNPRHKITKRGQNVTFRCDPISEHNRLYWYRQTLGQGPEFLTYFQNEAQLEKSRLLSDRFSAERPKGSFSTLEIQRTEQGDSAMYLCASSSNSGREAFFGQGTRLTVV.

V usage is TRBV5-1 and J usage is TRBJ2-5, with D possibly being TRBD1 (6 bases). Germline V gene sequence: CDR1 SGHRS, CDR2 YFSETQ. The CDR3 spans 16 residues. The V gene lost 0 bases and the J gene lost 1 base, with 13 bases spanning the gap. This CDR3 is CASSLVGGGSQETQYF. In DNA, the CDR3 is TGCGCCAGCAGCTTGGTAGGGGGTGGGTCCCAAGAGACCCAGTACTTC.

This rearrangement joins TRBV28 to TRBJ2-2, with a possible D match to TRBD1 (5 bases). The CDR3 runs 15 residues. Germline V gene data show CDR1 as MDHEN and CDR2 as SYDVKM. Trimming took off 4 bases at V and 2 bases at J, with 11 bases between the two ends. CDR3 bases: TGTGCCAGCAGTTCCTGGACAATAAACACCGGGGAGCTGTTTTTT. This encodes CASSSWTINTGELFF.

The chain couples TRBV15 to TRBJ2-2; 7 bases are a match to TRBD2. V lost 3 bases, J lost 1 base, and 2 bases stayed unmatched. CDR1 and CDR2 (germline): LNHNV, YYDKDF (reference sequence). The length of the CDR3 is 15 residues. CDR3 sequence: CATSRWGGNTGELFF. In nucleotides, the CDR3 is TGTGCCACCAGCAGGTGGGGGGGGAACACCGGGGAGCTGTTTTTT.

The CDR3 here is CAWTPGPGPREKLFF. DNA for the CDR3: TGTGCCTGGACCCCGGGCCCCGGGCCGCGTGAAAAACTGTTTTTT. The chain is built from TRBV30 and TRBJ1-4; D is undetermined. The V end was cut by 4 bases, the J end by 7 bases, with 19 bases between. Germline values: CDR1 GTSNPN, CDR2 SVGIG (reference sequence). The CDR3 extends over 15 amino acids.

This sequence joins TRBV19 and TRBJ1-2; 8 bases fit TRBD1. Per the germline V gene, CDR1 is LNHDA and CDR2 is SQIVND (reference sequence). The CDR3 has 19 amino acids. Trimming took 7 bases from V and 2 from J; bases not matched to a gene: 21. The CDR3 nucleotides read TGTGCCAGTATAGGATCTCCCGGAAGGTCGGGACAGGAGAACTATGGCTACACCTTC. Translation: CASIGSPGRSGQENYGYTF. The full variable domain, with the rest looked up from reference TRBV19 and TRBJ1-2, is DGGITQSPKYLFRKEGQNVTLSCEQNLNHDAMYWYRQDPGQGLRLIYYSQIVNDFQKGDIAEGYSVSREKKESFPLTVTSAQKNPTAFYLCASIGSPGRSGQENYGYTFGSGTRLTVV.

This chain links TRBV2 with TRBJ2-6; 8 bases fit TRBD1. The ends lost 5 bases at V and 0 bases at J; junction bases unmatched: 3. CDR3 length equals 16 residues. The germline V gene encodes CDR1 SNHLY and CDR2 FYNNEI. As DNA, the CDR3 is TGTGCCAGCAGTTACGGACAGGGCTCTGGGGCCAACGTCCTGACTTTC. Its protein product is CASSYGQGSGANVLTF. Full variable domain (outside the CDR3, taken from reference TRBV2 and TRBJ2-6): EPEVTQTPSHQVTQMGQEVILRCVPISNHLYFYWYRQILGQKVEFLVSFYNNEISEKSEIFDDQFSVERPDGSNFTLKIRSTKLEDSAMYFCASSYGQGSGANVLTFGAGSRLTVL.

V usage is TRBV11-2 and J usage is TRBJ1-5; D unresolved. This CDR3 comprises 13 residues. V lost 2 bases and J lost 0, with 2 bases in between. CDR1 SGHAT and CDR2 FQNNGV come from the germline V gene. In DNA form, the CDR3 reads TGTGCCAGCAGCTTATATAGCAATCAGCCCCAGCATTTT. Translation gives CASSLYSNQPQHF.

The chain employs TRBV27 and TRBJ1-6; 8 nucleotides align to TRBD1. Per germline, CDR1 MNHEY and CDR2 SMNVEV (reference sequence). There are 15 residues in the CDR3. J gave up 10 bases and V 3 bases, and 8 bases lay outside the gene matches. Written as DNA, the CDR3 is TGTGCCAGCAGTTTGGGGGCAGGGGGCGGATCACCCCTCCACTTT. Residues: CASSLGAGGGSPLHF.

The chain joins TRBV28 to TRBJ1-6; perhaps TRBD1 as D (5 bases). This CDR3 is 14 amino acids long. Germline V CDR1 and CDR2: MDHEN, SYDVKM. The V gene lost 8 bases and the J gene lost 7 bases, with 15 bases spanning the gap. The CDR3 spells CASLGTGKNSPLHF. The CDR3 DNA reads TGTGCCAGCTTGGGGACGGGAAAAAATTCACCCCTCCACTTT.

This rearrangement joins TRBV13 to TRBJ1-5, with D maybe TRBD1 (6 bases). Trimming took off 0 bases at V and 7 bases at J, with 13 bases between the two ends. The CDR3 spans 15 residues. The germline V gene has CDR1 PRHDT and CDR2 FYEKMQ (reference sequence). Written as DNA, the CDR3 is TGTGCCAGCAGCTTAGGCGGGGGGGCACGGCAGCCCCAGCATTTT. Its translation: CASSLGGGARQPQHF.

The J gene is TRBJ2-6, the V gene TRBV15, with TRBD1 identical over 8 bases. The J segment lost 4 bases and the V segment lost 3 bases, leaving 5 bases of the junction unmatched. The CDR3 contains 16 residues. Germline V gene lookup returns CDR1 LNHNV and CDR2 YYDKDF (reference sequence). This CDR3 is CATSRDRAMGANVLTF. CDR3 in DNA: TGTGCCACCAGCAGGGACAGGGCCATGGGGGCCAACGTCCTGACTTTC.

CDR3 sequence (DNA): TGTGCCTGGAGTGTACCGACGGCCAATTCACCCCTCCACTTT. Amino acid sequence: CAWSVPTANSPLHF. V and J are TRBV30 and TRBJ1-6; D not certain. CDR1 and CDR2 from the germline V gene are GTSNPN and SVGIG (reference sequence). This CDR3 is built from 14 residues. V lost 0 bases and J lost 7, with 10 bases in between.

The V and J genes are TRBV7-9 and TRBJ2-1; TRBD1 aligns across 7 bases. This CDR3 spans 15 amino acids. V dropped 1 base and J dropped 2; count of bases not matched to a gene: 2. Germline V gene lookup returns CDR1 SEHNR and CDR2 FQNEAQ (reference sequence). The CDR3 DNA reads TGTGCCAGCAGCTTAGGGACAGGCCCCTACAATGAGCAGTTCTTC. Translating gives CASSLGTGPYNEQFF.

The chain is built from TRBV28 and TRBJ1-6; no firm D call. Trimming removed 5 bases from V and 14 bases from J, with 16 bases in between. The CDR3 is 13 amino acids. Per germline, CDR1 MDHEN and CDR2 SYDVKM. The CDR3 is CASSPEVFGALHF. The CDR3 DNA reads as TGTGCCAGCAGTCCCGAGGTATTTGGAGCCCTCCACTTT.